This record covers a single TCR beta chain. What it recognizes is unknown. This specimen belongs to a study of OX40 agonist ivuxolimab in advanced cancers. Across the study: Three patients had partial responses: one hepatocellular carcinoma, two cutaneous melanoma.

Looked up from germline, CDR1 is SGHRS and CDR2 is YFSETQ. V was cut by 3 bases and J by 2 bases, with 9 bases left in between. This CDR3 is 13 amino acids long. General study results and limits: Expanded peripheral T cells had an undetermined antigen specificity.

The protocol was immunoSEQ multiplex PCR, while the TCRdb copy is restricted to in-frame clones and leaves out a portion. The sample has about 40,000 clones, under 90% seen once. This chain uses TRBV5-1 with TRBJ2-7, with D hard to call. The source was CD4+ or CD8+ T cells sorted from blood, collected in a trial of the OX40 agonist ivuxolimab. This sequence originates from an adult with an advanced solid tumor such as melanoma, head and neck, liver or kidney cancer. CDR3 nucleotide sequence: TGCGCCAGCAGCTCCTCCCGGGCCTACGAGCAGTACTTC. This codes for CASSSSRAYEQYF.